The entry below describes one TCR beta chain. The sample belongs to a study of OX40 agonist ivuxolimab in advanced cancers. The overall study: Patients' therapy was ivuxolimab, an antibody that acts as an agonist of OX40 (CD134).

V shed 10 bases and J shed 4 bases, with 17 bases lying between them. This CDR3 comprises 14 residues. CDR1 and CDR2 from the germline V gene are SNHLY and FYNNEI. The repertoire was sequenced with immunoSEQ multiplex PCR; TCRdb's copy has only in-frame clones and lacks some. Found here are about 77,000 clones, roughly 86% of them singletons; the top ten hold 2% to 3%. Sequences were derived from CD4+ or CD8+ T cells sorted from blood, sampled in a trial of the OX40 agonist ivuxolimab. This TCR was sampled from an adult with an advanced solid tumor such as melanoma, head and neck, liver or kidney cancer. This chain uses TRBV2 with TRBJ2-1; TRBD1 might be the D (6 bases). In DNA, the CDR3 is TGTGCCACCAGGGGCGAAGGGCTATACAATGAGCAGTTCTTC. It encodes CATRGEGLYNEQFF.